The present T cell receptor (beta chain) was sequenced within a study of blood T cell repertoires in COVID-19. Using immunoSEQ multiplex PCR, the repertoire was profiled, and TCRdb retains in-frame clones only, with some absent. The sample yields 55,000 to 70,000 clones, around 90% seen once. Germline CDR1 and CDR2: SQVTM and ANQGSEA. The CDR3 runs 13 residues. Trimming removed 4 bases from V and 4 bases from J; junction bases left unmatched: 6. The sequence was obtained from a woman over 75 with COVID-19, enrolled during active disease. The sample taken for sequencing was peripheral blood. This chain connects TRBV29-1 to TRBJ2-5; TRBD1 aligns across 7 bases. The CDR3 loop is CSVVRGLPETQYF. The DNA of the CDR3 is TGCAGCGTTGTTAGGGGGCTCCCAGAGACCCAGTACTTC.